This T cell receptor (beta chain) was obtained from a study of blood T cell repertoires in COVID-19. About the study: The analysed material was cDNA or gDNA that came from T cells, B-cell-depleted T cells, or PBMCs.

In the authors' workflow: The assay estimated nucleated cells by amplifying reference gene primers. Here immunoSEQ multiplex PCR was the method, and the copy in TCRdb shows in-frame clones only, minus some. That table furnishes V, J and clone size, whereas the DNA furnished D and trimming. The sample lists 75,000 to 80,000 clones, about 90% occurring once. Germline CDR1 reads SGHTA; CDR2 reads FQGNSA. V lost 3 bases, J lost 7 bases, and 11 bases stayed unmatched. The CDR3 has 16 amino acids. This clone was counted ten times or more. The J gene is TRBJ1-2, the V gene TRBV7-2; 10 bases fit TRBD1. The TCR comes from a human donor in a cohort sampled during active COVID-19. Sequenced material: peripheral blood. Here the CDR3 reads CASSFAPTGGAFGYTF. In DNA form, the CDR3 reads TGTGCCAGCAGCTTTGCTCCGACAGGGGGCGCATTTGGCTACACCTTC. The variable domain in full, with the rest retrieved from reference TRBV7-2 and TRBJ1-2, is GAGVSQSPSNKVTEKGKDVELRCDPISGHTALYWYRQSLGQGLEFLIYFQGNSAPDKSGLPSDRFSAERTGGSVSTLTIQRTQQEDSAVYLCASSFAPTGGAFGYTFGSGTRLTVV.